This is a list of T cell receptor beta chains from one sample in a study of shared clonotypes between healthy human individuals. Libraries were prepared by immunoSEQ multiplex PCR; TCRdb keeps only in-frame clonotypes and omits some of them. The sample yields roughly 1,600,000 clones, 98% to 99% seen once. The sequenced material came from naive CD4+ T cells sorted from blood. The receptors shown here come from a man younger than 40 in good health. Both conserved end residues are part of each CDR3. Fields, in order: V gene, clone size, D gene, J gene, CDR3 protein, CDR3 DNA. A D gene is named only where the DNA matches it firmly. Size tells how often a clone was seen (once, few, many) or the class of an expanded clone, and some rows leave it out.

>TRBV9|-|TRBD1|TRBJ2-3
CASSVGSGGGDTQYF
TGTGCCAGCAGCGTAGGCTCAGGGGGCGGGGATACGCAGTATTTT
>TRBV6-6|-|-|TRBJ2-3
CASWRGLTDTQYF
TGTGCCTCCTGGAGGGGGCTCACAGATACGCAGTATTTT
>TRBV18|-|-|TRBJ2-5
CASSPHQETQYF
TGTGCCAGCTCACCACATCAAGAGACCCAGTACTTC
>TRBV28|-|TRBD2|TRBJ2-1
CASSYPLAGGYSYNEQFF
TGTGCCAGCAGTTACCCTTTGGCGGGAGGGTACTCCTACAATGAGCAGTTCTTC
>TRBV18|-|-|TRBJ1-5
CASSPGINQPQHF
TGTGCCAGCTCACCAGGGATAAATCAGCCCCAGCATTTT
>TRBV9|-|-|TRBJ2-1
CASSVGLRNEQFF
TGTGCCAGCAGCGTAGGTCTCAGAAATGAGCAGTTCTTC
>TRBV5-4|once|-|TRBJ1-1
CASSSSGTVNTEAFF
TGTGCCAGCAGCTCATCCGGGACGGTGAACACTGAAGCTTTCTTT
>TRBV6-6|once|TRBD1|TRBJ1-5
CASSKGQGVGNQPQHF
TGTGCCAGCAGTAAGGGACAGGGGGTAGGCAATCAGCCCCAGCATTTT
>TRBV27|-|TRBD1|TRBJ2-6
CASAPRDRGPGANVLTF
TGTGCCAGCGCCCCGCGGGACAGGGGGCCTGGGGCCAACGTCCTGACTTTC
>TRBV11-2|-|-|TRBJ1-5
CASSFGPSNQPQHF
TGTGCCAGCAGCTTCGGCCCAAGCAATCAGCCCCAGCATTTT
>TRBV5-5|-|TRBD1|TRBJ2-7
CASSRHGQGQSYEQYF
TGTGCCAGCAGCAGACACGGACAGGGGCAGTCCTACGAGCAGTACTTC
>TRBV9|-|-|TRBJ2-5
CASSVATGRSETQYF
TGTGCCAGCAGCGTAGCTACAGGCAGATCAGAGACCCAGTACTTC
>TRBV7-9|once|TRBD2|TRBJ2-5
CASSKRTSGRETQYF
TGTGCCAGCAGTAAAAGGACTAGCGGAAGAGAGACCCAGTACTTC
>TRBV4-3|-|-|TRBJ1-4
CASSQGGPNEKLFF
TGCGCCAGCAGCCAGGGGGGGCCTAATGAAAAACTGTTTTTT
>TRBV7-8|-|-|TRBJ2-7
CASMTRSSSYEQYF
TGTGCCAGCATGACACGTTCCAGCTCCTACGAGCAGTACTTC
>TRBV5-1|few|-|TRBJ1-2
CASSSQTGGYTF
TGCGCCAGCAGCTCCCAAACGGGTGGCTACACCTTC
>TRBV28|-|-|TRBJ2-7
CASRSARVFAHEQYF
TGTGCCAGCAGATCCGCCAGGGTTTTTGCCCACGAGCAGTACTTC
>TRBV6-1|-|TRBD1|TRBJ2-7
CASSGQGLAYEQYF
TGTGCCAGCAGTGGACAGGGGCTCGCCTACGAGCAGTACTTC
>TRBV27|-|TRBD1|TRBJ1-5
CASSQDRGGNQPQHF
TGTGCCAGCAGCCAAGACAGGGGCGGCAATCAGCCCCAGCATTTT
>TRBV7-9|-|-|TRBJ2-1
CAAVMAGHYEQFF
TGTGCAGCAGTTATGGCAGGGCATTATGAGCAGTTCTTC
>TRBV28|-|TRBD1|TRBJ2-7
CASTPIRGVQSGRGPSNYEQYF
TGTGCCAGCACCCCCATAAGGGGAGTCCAATCAGGCAGGGGGCCTTCGAACTACGAGCAGTACTTC
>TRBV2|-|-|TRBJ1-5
CASRVQPRGNQPQHF
TGTGCCAGCAGGGTTCAACCGAGGGGCAATCAGCCCCAGCATTTT
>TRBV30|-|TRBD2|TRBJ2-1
CAWSTLVLAGEGSYNEQFF
TGTGCCTGGAGTACTTTGGTGCTAGCGGGAGAAGGGTCCTACAATGAGCAGTTCTTC
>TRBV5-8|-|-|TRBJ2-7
CASSGIRRLGYEQYF
TGTGCCAGCAGCGGGATCAGACGGTTAGGCTACGAGCAGTACTTC
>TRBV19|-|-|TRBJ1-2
CASSLFGEPLVNTF
TGTGCCAGTAGCCTTTTTGGGGAGCCACTGGTGAACACCTTC
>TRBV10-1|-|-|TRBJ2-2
CASSEGWGPAGELFF
TGCGCCAGCAGTGAAGGTTGGGGTCCCGCCGGGGAGCTGTTTTTT
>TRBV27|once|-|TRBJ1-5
CASSGQSYNQPQHF
TGTGCCAGCAGCGGACAGTCCTACAATCAGCCCCAGCATTTT
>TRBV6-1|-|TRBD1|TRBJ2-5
CASSVDRGRGETQYF
TGTGCCAGCAGTGTTGACAGGGGGCGAGGCGAGACCCAGTACTTC
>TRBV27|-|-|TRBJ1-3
CASSLEGLTGNTIYF
TGTGCCAGCAGTTTAGAGGGACTAACTGGAAACACCATATATTTT
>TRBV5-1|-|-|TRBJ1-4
CASSLEGLGEKLFF
TGCGCCAGCAGCTTGGAGGGGTTAGGAGAAAAACTGTTTTTT
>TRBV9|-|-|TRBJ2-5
CASSVVGAAPGETQYF
TGTGCCAGCAGCGTCGTCGGAGCGGCCCCCGGGGAGACCCAGTACTTC
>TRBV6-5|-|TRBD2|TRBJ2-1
CASSYGTSGRNEQFF
TGTGCCAGCAGTTACGGGACTAGCGGGAGAAATGAGCAGTTCTTC
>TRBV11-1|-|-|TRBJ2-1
CASSFLHISNNEQFF
TGTGCCAGCAGCTTCCTCCACATTTCTAACAATGAGCAGTTCTTC
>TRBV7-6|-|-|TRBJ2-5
CASSRPSRPGAETQYF
TGTGCCAGCAGCCGCCCGAGTCGGCCGGGGGCGGAGACCCAGTACTTC
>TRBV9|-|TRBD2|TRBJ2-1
CASSVATTSGRFYNEQFF
TGTGCCAGCAGCGTAGCTACGACTAGCGGGAGGTTCTACAATGAGCAGTTCTTC
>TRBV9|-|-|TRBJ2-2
CASSVDVDANTGELFF
TGTGCCAGCAGCGTAGATGTGGATGCGAACACCGGGGAGCTGTTTTTT
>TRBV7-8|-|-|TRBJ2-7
CASSLRGRSYEQYF
TGTGCCAGCAGCTTGAGGGGGAGGTCCTACGAGCAGTACTTC
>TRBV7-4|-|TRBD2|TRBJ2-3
CASSLRRGDTDTQYF
TGTGCCAGCAGCTTACGGCGGGGGGACACAGATACGCAGTATTTT
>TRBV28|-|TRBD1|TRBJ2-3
CASSPSRGQAGYF
TGTGCCAGCAGTCCATCCCGGGGACAGGCAGGGTATTTT
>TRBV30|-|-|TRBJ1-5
CAWSAGRSQHF
TGTGCCTGGAGTGCCGGGAGATCCCAGCATTTT
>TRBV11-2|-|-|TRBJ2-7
CASSLDFGTHEQYF
TGTGCCAGCAGCTTAGATTTCGGCACCCACGAGCAGTACTTC
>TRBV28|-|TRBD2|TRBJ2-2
CASSLGGRARTGELFF
TGTGCCAGCAGTTTGGGCGGGAGGGCCCGCACCGGGGAGCTGTTTTTT
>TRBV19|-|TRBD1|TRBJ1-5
CASRVEQGAGNQPQHF
TGTGCCAGTAGAGTCGAACAGGGGGCAGGCAATCAGCCCCAGCATTTT
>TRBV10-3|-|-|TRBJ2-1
CAIMAQGQSYNEQFF
TGTGCCATCATGGCTCAAGGACAGTCATACAATGAGCAGTTCTTC
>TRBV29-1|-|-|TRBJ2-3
CSVDLGVSDTQYF
TGCAGCGTTGATTTGGGAGTTTCGGATACGCAGTATTTT
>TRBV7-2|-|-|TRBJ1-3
CASSSRGATLGNTIYF
TGTGCCAGCAGCTCCCGGGGGGCCACACTTGGAAACACCATATATTTT